These T cell receptor beta chains were read from a single sample in a study of T cells in Graves' hyperthyroidism and ophthalmopathy. MiXCR was run by TCRdb on the multiplex PCR reads, yielding one entry per CDR3 protein. The sample holds hundreds of thousands of distinct CDR3 sequences, 22% seen once. The material sequenced was blood. All receptors come from a man aged 25-45 years with Graves' ophthalmopathy. Each CDR3 is given with its conserved first and last residue. Fields, in order: J gene, clone size, D gene, V gene, CDR3 DNA, CDR3 protein. A D gene is named only where the DNA matches it firmly. The size entry is marked missing in some rows and otherwise reads once, few, many or a size class.

TRBJ2-5	many	TRBD2	TRBV28	TGTGCCAGCAGTTTTCTTGGGACTAGCCTAGAGACCCAGTACTTC	CASSFLGTSLETQYF
TRBJ2-7	NA	NA	TRBV29-1	TGCAGCGCCGGGACGGATACCTACGAGCAGTACTTC	CSAGTDTYEQYF
TRBJ2-7	NA	NA	TRBV30	TGTGCCTGGAGTCCCGGCAGGGGCTACTACGAGCAGTACTTC	CAWSPGRGYYEQYF
TRBJ2-1	many	TRBD2	TRBV13	TGTGCCAGCAGCTTAGACTGGACTAGCGGCAACAATGAGCAGTTCTTC	CASSLDWTSGNNEQFF
TRBJ2-7	many	TRBD2	TRBV7-8	TGTGCCAGCAGCTTAGCGGGGGGACTAGGCGGCTACGAGCAGTACTTC	CASSLAGGLGGYEQYF
TRBJ1-6	once	NA	TRBV11-3	TGTGCCAGCAGCCCGACCGGGGGGCATGATTCACCCCTCCACTTT	CASSPTGGHDSPLHF
TRBJ1-5	NA	TRBD1	TRBV12-3/TRBV12-4	TGTGCCAGCAGGGGGGACAGGAGTCAGCCCCAGCATTTT	CASRGDRSQPQHF
TRBJ1-1	NA	NA	TRBV11-2	TGTGCCAGCAGCTTAGGCGGGTCCCAGGGGACTTTCTTT	CASSLGGSQGTFF
TRBJ1-5	once	TRBD1	TRBV27	TGTGCCAGCAGTTCGACACAGGGGGCAAGGCAGCCCCAGCATTTT	CASSSTQGARQPQHF
TRBJ2-7	NA	TRBD2	TRBV20-1	TGCAGTGCTAGGGGGCCTGGGGGGGTGCAGTACTTC	CSARGPGGVQYF
TRBJ2-3	NA	NA	TRBV28	TGTGCCAGCCATACCTCAAGATGGGGTCATACGCAGTATTTT	CASHTSRWGHTQYF
TRBJ2-5	once	NA	TRBV11-1	TGTGCCAGCAGCCCAGTGGGTTATGAGACCCAGTACTTC	CASSPVGYETQYF
TRBJ1-1	NA	TRBD1	TRBV29-1	TGCAGCGTGGACTCAGGGGGCACTGAAGCTTTCTTT	CSVDSGGTEAFF
TRBJ2-2	few	TRBD1	TRBV24-1	TGTGCCGTCAAAGGGGGCGCGGGCATCGGGGAGCTGTTTTTT	CAVKGGAGIGELFF